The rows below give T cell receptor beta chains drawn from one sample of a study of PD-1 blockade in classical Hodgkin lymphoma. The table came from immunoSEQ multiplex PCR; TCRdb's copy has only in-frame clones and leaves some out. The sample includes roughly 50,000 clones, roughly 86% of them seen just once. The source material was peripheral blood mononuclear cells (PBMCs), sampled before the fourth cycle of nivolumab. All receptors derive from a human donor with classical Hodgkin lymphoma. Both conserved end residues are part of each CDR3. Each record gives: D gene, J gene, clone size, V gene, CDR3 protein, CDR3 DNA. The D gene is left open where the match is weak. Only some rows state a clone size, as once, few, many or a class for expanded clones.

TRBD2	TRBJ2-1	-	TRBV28	CASSLVLTSGYNEQFF	TGTGCCAGCAGTTTAGTTTTGACTAGCGGTTACAATGAGCAGTTCTTC
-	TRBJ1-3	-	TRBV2	CASSIGGSGNTIYF	TGTGCCAGCAGTATTGGGGGCTCCGGAAACACCATATATTTT
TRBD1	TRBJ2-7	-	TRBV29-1	CSMRTGIFPYEQYF	TGCAGCATGAGGACAGGGATTTTTCCCTACGAGCAGTACTTC
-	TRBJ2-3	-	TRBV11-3	CASSLLTNTDTQYF	TGTGCCAGCAGCTTACTTACTAACACAGATACGCAGTATTTT
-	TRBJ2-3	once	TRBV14	CASSQVRGGQYF	TGTGCCAGCAGCCAAGTCCGAGGGGGGCAGTATTTT
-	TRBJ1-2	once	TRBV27	CASRTGSGLIGGYTF	TGTGCCAGCAGGACAGGTTCGGGGTTAATCGGCGGCTACACCTTC
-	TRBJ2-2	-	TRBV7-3	CASSPGGDTGELFF	TGTGCCAGCAGCCCAGGAGGGGACACCGGGGAGCTGTTTTTT
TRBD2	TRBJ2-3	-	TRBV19	CASSPQRELTDTQYF	TGTGCCAGTAGTCCCCAGCGGGAACTCACAGATACGCAGTATTTT
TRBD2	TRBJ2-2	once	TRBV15	CATSLSGRPNTGELFF	TGTGCCACCAGCCTCAGCGGGAGGCCGAACACCGGGGAGCTGTTTTTT
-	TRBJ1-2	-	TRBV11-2	CASSLQANYGYTF	TGTGCCAGCAGCCTCCAAGCTAACTATGGCTACACCTTC
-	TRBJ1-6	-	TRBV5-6	CASSLGRENSPLHF	TGTGCCAGCAGCTTGGGAAGGGAAAATTCACCCCTCCACTTT
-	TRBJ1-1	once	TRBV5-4	CASSLGSGVTTEAFF	TGTGCCAGCAGCTTGGGGTCAGGGGTAACCACTGAAGCTTTCTTT
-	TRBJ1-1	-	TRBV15	CATSRGWDTTNTEAFF	TGTGCCACCAGCAGAGGGTGGGACACCACGAACACTGAAGCTTTCTTT
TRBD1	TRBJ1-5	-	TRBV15	CATSREQGEVQPQHF	TGTGCCACCAGCAGAGAGCAGGGGGAGGTTCAGCCCCAGCATTTT
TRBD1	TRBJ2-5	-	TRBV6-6	CASSYPGGVETQYF	TGTGCCAGCAGTTACCCAGGGGGCGTGGAGACCCAGTACTTC
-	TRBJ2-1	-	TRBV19	CASSNWKNEQFF	TGTGCCAGTAGTAACTGGAAAAATGAGCAGTTCTTC
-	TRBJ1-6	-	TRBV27	CASSRVFGNSPLHF	TGTGCCAGCTCGAGGGTATTTGGGAATTCACCCCTCCACTTT